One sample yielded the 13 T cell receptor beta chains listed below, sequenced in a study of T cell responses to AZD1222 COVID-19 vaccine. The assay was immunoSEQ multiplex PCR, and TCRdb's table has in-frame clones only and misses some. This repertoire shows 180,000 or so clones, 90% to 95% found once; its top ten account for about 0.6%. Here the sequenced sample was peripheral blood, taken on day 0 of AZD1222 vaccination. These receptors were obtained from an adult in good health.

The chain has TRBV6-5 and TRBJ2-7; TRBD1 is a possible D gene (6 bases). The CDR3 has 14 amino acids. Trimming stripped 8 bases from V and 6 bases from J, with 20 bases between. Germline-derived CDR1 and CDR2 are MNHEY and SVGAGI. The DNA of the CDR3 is TGTGCCAGCGTCCTCAGCAGGGGAGAGGGCGAGCAGTACTTC. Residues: CASVLSRGEGEQYF.

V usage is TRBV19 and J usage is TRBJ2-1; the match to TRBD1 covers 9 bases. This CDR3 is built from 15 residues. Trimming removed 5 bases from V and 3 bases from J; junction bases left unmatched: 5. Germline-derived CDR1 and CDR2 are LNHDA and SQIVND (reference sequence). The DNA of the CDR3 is TGTGCCAGTAGTCGCGGGACAGGGAACTACAATGAGCAGTTCTTC. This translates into CASSRGTGNYNEQFF.

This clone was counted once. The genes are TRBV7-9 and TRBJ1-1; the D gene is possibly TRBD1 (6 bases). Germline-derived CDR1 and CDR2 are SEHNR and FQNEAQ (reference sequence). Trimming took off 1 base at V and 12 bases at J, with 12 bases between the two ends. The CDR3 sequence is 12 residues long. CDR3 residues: CASSLGGLESFF. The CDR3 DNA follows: TGTGCCAGCAGCTTAGGGGGGCTTGAGTCTTTCTTT.

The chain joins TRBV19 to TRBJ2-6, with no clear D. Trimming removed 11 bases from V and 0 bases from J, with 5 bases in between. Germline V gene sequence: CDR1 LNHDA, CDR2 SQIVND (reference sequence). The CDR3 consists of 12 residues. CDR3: CASDSGANVLTF. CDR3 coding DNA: TGTGCCTCAGACTCTGGGGCCAACGTCCTGACTTTC.

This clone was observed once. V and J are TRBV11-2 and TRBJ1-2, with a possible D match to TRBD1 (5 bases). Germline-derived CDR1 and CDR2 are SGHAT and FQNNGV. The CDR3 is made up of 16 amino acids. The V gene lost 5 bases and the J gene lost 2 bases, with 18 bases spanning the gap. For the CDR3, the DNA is TGTGCCAGCAGCAGTCGTTTATGGGACGGAAACTATGGCTACACCTTC. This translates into CASSSRLWDGNYGYTF. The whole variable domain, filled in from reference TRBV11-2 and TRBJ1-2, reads EAGVAQSPRYKIIEKRQSVAFWCNPISGHATLYWYQQILGQGPKLLIQFQNNGVVDDSQLPKDRFSAERLKGVDSTLKIQPAKLEDSAVYLCASSSRLWDGNYGYTFGSGTRLTVV.

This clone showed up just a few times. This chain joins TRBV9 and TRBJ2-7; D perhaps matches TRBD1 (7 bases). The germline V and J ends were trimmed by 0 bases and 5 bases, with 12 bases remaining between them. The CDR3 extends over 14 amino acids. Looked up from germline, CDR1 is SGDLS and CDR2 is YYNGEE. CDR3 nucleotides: TGTGCCAGCAGCGTAGGTCAGGGGGGTGACGAGCAGTACTTC. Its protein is CASSVGQGGDEQYF.

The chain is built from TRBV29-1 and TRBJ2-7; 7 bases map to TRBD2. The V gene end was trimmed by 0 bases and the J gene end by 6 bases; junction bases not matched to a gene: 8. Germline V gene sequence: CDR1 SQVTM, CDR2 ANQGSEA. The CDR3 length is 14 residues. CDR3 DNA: TGCAGCGTTGAAGACTGGACTAGTCGCCGCGAGCAGTACTTC. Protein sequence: CSVEDWTSRREQYF.

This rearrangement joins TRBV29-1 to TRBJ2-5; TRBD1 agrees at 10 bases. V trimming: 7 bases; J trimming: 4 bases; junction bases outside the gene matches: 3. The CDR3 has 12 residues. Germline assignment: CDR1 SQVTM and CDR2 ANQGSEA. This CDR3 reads CSGGQGTETQYF. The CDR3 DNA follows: TGCAGCGGGGGACAGGGGACAGAGACCCAGTACTTC.

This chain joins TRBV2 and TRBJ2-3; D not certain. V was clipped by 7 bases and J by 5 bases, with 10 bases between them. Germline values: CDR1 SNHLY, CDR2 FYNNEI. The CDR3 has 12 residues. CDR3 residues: CASIAIGDTQYF. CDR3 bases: TGTGCCAGCATTGCGATCGGAGATACGCAGTATTTT.

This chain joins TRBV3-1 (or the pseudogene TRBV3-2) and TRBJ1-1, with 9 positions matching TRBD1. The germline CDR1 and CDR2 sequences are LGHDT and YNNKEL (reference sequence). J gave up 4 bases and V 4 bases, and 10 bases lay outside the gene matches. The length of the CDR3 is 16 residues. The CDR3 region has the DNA TGTGCCAGCAGCCCTCTTGAAATGGGACAGGGCACTGAAGCTTTCTTT. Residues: CASSPLEMGQGTEAFF.

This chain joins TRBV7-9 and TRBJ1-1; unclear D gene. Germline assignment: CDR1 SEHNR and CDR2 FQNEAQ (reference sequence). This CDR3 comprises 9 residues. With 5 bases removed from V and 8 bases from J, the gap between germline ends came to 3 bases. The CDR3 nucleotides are TGTGCCAGCAGCGTCGAAGCTTTCTTT. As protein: CASSVEAFF. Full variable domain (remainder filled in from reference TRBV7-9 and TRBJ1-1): DTGVSQNPRHKITKRGQNVTFRCDPISEHNRLYWYRQTLGQGPEFLTYFQNEAQLEKSRLLSDRFSAERPKGSFSTLEIQRTEQGDSAMYLCASSVEAFFGQGTRLTVV.

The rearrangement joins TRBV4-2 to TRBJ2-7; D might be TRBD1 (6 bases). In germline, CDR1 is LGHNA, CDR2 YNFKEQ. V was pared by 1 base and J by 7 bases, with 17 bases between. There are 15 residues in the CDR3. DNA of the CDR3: TGTGCCAGCAGCCAAGCTCCGGACAGCCCAGTAGAGCAGTACTTC. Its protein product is CASSQAPDSPVEQYF.

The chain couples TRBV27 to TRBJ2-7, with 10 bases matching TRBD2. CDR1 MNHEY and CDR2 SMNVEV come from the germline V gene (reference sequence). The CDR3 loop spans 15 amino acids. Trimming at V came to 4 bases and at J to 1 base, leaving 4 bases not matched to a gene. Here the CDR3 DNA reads TGTGCCAGCAGTTCATTAGCGGGAGGATCCTACGAGCAGTACTTC. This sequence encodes CASSSLAGGSYEQYF.